The clone carrying this T cell receptor (beta chain) was seen only a few times. Its specificity is unknown. The data are from a study of CD8 T cells in ankylosing spondylitis. The CDR3 covers 15 residues. Germline V lookup: CDR1 SEHNR, CDR2 FQNEAQ (reference sequence). Trimming left V 5 bases short and J 0 bases short, with 13 bases between. MiXCR was run by TCRdb on the 5' RACE reads, yielding one entry per CDR3 protein. The table includes more than 300,000 distinct CDR3 sequences, approximately 8.2% detected once. Study outcomes and limitations: Within ankylosing spondylitis blood, a TCR beta motif made up of seven to nine highly homologous variants appeared to be characteristic.

This TCR came from a male donor with ankylosing spondylitis. The specimen sequenced was blood, either unsorted or a sorted T cell fraction (not recorded which). This rearrangement joins TRBV7-9 to TRBJ2-5, with D perhaps matching TRBD1 (6 bases). DNA for the CDR3: TGTGCCAGCAGCCCGGCTTGGACAGACCAAGAGACCCAGTACTTC. Its protein product is CASSPAWTDQETQYF. Drawing the rest from reference TRBV7-9 and TRBJ2-5, the complete variable domain is DTGVSQNPRHKITKRGQNVTFRCDPISEHNRLYWYRQTLGQGPEFLTYFQNEAQLEKSRLLSDRFSAERPKGSFSTLEIQRTEQGDSAMYLCASSPAWTDQETQYFGPGTRLLVL.